This is a list of T cell receptor beta chains from one sample in a study of blood T cell repertoires in COVID-19. Measured with immunoSEQ multiplex PCR; TCRdb has only the in-frame clones, and not every one. The sample lists under 350,000 clones; under 90% were seen once. Sequencing was performed on PBMCs or T cells enriched from blood (not recorded which). The receptors derive from a man aged 25 to 45 who had recovered from COVID-19. The CDR3 runs from the conserved cysteine through the conserved F or W. The D gene is left open where the match is weak. Clone size appears in some rows only: once, few, many, or a class for an expanded clone.

J gene	D gene	V gene	clone size	CDR3 DNA	CDR3 protein
TRBJ2-1	TRBD1	TRBV15	-	TGTGCCACCAGCAGGGGACAGTTACCCTACAATGAGCAGTTCTTC	CATSRGQLPYNEQFF
TRBJ2-2	-	TRBV11-2	-	TGTGCCAGCAGCCCCGGGGCCGGGGAGCTGTTTTTT	CASSPGAGELFF
TRBJ2-5	TRBD1	TRBV15	-	TGTGCCACCAGCGGATGGACAGGGGGCCTAGAGACCCAGTACTTC	CATSGWTGGLETQYF
TRBJ2-7	TRBD2	TRBV6-2/TRBV6-3	-	TGTGCCAGCAGTTACCCGACTAGCGGGGGGTCCTACGAGCAGTACTTC	CASSYPTSGGSYEQYF
TRBJ2-2	-	TRBV28	-	TGTGCCAGCAGTCGGACAGAAACGAACACCGGGGAGCTGTTTTTT	CASSRTETNTGELFF
TRBJ2-7	-	TRBV2	-	TGTGCCAGCAGCCAGTGGGTGCGCAACCAACAGGCCCGGCTGCAGTACTTC	CASSQWVRNQQARLQYF
TRBJ2-1	TRBD2	TRBV5-1	few	TGCGCCAGCAGCCAAACCTCCGGGACTAGCGGGTTCTTC	CASSQTSGTSGFF
TRBJ2-1	TRBD2	TRBV10-3	-	TGTGCCATCAGCTCAACTAGCGGACGACATTCCTACAATGAGCAGTTCTTC	CAISSTSGRHSYNEQFF
TRBJ1-3	-	TRBV9	-	TGTGCCAGCAGCGCCGAGACAGGAACTGGAAACACCATATATTTT	CASSAETGTGNTIYF
TRBJ2-7	TRBD1	TRBV6-6	-	TGTGCCAGCAGTTACTCACCGGGACAGGGTGACTACGAGCAGTACTTC	CASSYSPGQGDYEQYF
TRBJ1-2	-	TRBV5-1	-	TGCGCCAGCAGCTTGGCCGCCGGGGTCCCTCTGGGCTACACCTTC	CASSLAAGVPLGYTF
TRBJ2-3	-	TRBV18	-	TGTGCCAGCTCAACAGGACAGACAGACACAGATACGCAGTATTTT	CASSTGQTDTDTQYF
TRBJ2-7	-	TRBV18	-	TGTGCCAGCTCACCAAGGCGGGACTCCTACGAGCAGTACTTC	CASSPRRDSYEQYF
TRBJ2-7	TRBD1	TRBV27	-	TGTGCCAGCGCTTCTCCGGGACAGGGGGCCCACGAGCAGTACTTC	CASASPGQGAHEQYF
TRBJ2-2	-	TRBV11-3	-	TGTGCCAGCAGCTTAGATGGAGCAGGGGTATCCGGGGAGCTGTTTTTT	CASSLDGAGVSGELFF
TRBJ1-3	-	TRBV20-1	-	TGCAGTGCTAGTTGGGGCAGCAGCTCTGGAAACACCATATATTTT	CSASWGSSSGNTIYF
TRBJ1-1	-	TRBV19	-	TGTGCCAGTAGTATAGGAGGGAACACTGAAGCTTTCTTT	CASSIGGNTEAFF
TRBJ1-1	-	TRBV12-5	-	TGTGCTAGTGGGTTGGGGGCGTACACTGAAGCTTTCTTT	CASGLGAYTEAFF
TRBJ2-1	-	TRBV6-1	-	TGTGCCAGCAGTGATGGGACTCGGGGTTACAATGAGCAGTTCTTC	CASSDGTRGYNEQFF
TRBJ1-5	TRBD1	TRBV5-1	-	TGCGCCAGCAGCCCGGGACAGGGTGGCAATCAGCCCCAGCATTTT	CASSPGQGGNQPQHF
TRBJ2-7	TRBD2	TRBV10-2	-	TGCGCCAGCAGTGAGTCGCGGGGGGGAACCTACGAGCAGTACTTC	CASSESRGGTYEQYF
TRBJ1-1	TRBD1	TRBV27	once	TGTGCCAGCAGTTTAAGTCCCGAGACAGGGACCTACACTGAAGCTTTCTTT	CASSLSPETGTYTEAFF
TRBJ1-6	-	TRBV6-6	-	TGTGCCAGCAGTTCGCTGAGCGAACCCCTCCACTTT	CASSSLSEPLHF
TRBJ2-6	-	TRBV7-8	-	TGTGCCAGCAGCTTAGTTCCTACTGGGGCCAACGTCCTGACTTTC	CASSLVPTGANVLTF
TRBJ2-7	-	TRBV27	-	TGTGCCAGCAGTCCCCCCGGGAGAATTTACGAGCAGTACTTC	CASSPPGRIYEQYF
TRBJ1-3	TRBD1	TRBV30	-	TGTGCCTGGCTTACAACCAGGGGGTCTGGAAACACCATATATTTT	CAWLTTRGSGNTIYF
TRBJ2-2	-	TRBV7-9	-	TGTGCCAGCAGCTTAGCGGCAAACACCGGGGAGCTGTTTTTT	CASSLAANTGELFF
TRBJ1-1	-	TRBV10-3	-	TGTGCCATCAGTATAACAGGGAACACTGAAGCTTTCTTT	CAISITGNTEAFF
TRBJ1-5	-	TRBV3-1/TRBV3-2	few	TGTGCCAGCAGCCAAGATAGGGGCAGGTCGCGCAATCAGCCCCAGCATTTT	CASSQDRGRSRNQPQHF
TRBJ1-2	-	TRBV29-1	-	TGCAGCGTTGGGGTGCGGCGGGTTGACTATGGCTACACCTTC	CSVGVRRVDYGYTF
TRBJ1-6	TRBD1	TRBV5-1	-	TGCGCCAGCAGCAGGACAGGGGGAAATTCACCCCTCCACTTT	CASSRTGGNSPLHF
TRBJ2-1	TRBD2	TRBV27	once	TGTGCCAGCAGTTTATCAAGCGGGGGGGCACTTGAGCAGTTCTTC	CASSLSSGGALEQFF
TRBJ2-1	-	TRBV5-6	once	TGTGCCAGCACTCTGGCGGGACGCCCCCTGAATGAGCAGTTCTTC	CASTLAGRPLNEQFF
TRBJ1-6	-	TRBV7-8	-	TGTGCCAGCAGCTTAGCGGGGAGAGGATCCTATAATTCACCCCTCCACTTT	CASSLAGRGSYNSPLHF
TRBJ1-5	-	TRBV30	once	TGTGCCTGGAGTGTACAGGGAAAGGATAGCAATCAGCCCCAGCATTTT	CAWSVQGKDSNQPQHF
TRBJ2-3	-	TRBV5-1	-	TGCGCCAGCAGCTACAGAAGTAGCACAGATACGCAGTATTTT	CASSYRSSTDTQYF
TRBJ2-7	-	TRBV4-1	-	TGCGCCAGCAGCCAAGGCCAGGATTCCTACGAGCAGTACTTC	CASSQGQDSYEQYF
TRBJ2-1	-	TRBV6-1	-	TGTGCCAGCAGTGAGGGACAAAAAAAATCCTACAATGAGCAGTTCTTC	CASSEGQKKSYNEQFF
TRBJ2-7	TRBD1	TRBV19	-	TGTGCCAGTACCGAAGGGACAGGGGGCCCCTACGAGCAGTACTTC	CASTEGTGGPYEQYF
TRBJ2-5	-	TRBV7-9	-	TGTGCCAGCAGCCCCGCGCCCGGCGGGGAGACCCAGTACTTC	CASSPAPGGETQYF
TRBJ2-3	TRBD2	TRBV9	-	TGTGCCAGCAGCGTAGGACTAGCGGGAGAAGGCGGTAGAGATACGCAGTATTTT	CASSVGLAGEGGRDTQYF
TRBJ1-1	-	TRBV10-3	-	TGTGCCATCAGTGAAGGGGTTGGGAACACTGAAGCTTTCTTT	CAISEGVGNTEAFF
TRBJ2-5	-	TRBV11-3	-	TGTGCCAGCAGCGCCCGGGACAACCAAGAGACCCAGTACTTC	CASSARDNQETQYF
TRBJ2-2	TRBD2	TRBV3-1/TRBV3-2	-	TGTGCCAGCAGCCCCTACTACGGACTAGCGGGTTATCCCGGGGAGCTGTTTTTT	CASSPYYGLAGYPGELFF
TRBJ1-2	-	TRBV28	-	TGTGCCAGCAGCAATACTCCGGGGGGAGCTAACTATGGCTACACCTTC	CASSNTPGGANYGYTF
TRBJ2-1	-	TRBV7-9	-	TGTGCCAGCAGCCACCCGGGGAGGGGGGAGCAGTTCTTC	CASSHPGRGEQFF
TRBJ1-5	-	TRBV28	-	TGTGCCAGCAGTCGGAATCAGCCCCAGCATTTT	CASSRNQPQHF
TRBJ2-3	TRBD2	TRBV18	few	TGTGCCAGCTCAACCCTCGCGAGCGGGAGACCTGAGGTTAGCACAGATACGCAGTATTTT	CASSTLASGRPEVSTDTQYF
TRBJ2-1	TRBD2	TRBV7-6	-	TGTGCCAGCAGCCAGACCCGCCTAGCGGGAGGCGAGCAGTTCTTC	CASSQTRLAGGEQFF
TRBJ1-4	-	TRBV5-1	-	TGCGCCAGCAGCTTGGCCTTGACGGGTGAAAAACTGTTTTTT	CASSLALTGEKLFF
TRBJ2-7	TRBD1	TRBV5-1	once	TGCGCCAGCAGCTATGGGACAGGGCCAGGCTACGAGCAGTACTTC	CASSYGTGPGYEQYF
TRBJ2-3	-	TRBV7-8	-	TGTGCCAGCAGCTTAGAAACGGGATACACAGATACGCAGTATTTT	CASSLETGYTDTQYF
TRBJ2-1	TRBD2	TRBV6-5	-	TGTGCCAGCGGGTCAACTAGCGGTTCCTACAATGAGCAGTTCTTC	CASGSTSGSYNEQFF
TRBJ2-3	TRBD1	TRBV3-1/TRBV3-2	-	TGTGCCAGCAGCAGAGGGGGCTCAGATACGCAGTATTTT	CASSRGGSDTQYF
TRBJ2-1	TRBD2	TRBV6-1	-	TGTGCCAGCAGTGAACCAGCGGGGGGGCTTAGCTCCTACAATGAGCAGTTCTTC	CASSEPAGGLSSYNEQFF
TRBJ2-2	TRBD1	TRBV5-1	few	TGCGCCAGCAGCACTACAGGGGGCCGAACCGGGGAGCTGTTTTTT	CASSTTGGRTGELFF
TRBJ2-3	TRBD2	TRBV27	-	TGTGCCAGCAGTTCGGGACTAGCGGGATTGATCCCCCCTCCTCGAGGTACGCAGTATTTT	CASSSGLAGLIPPPRGTQYF